This T cell receptor (beta chain) was obtained from a study of blood T cell repertoires in COVID-19. On the study more broadly: Sites across the United States, Italy and Spain contributed samples from acute and convalescent COVID-19. T cells, B-cell-depleted T cells, or PBMCs supplied cDNA or gDNA.

The authors' processing: Amplification of reference gene primers was used by the study to estimate nucleated cell counts. Produced via immunoSEQ multiplex PCR; TCRdb's table is partial and in-frame only. V and J calls and clone size follow that table, whereas D and trimming were derived from the DNA. The sample has under 350,000 clones; about nine tenths are singletons. CDR3 size: 12 residues. Germline values: CDR1 SEHNR, CDR2 FQNEAQ (reference sequence). J lost 14 bases, V lost 5 bases, and 11 bases had no gene match. The chain carries TRBV7-9 and TRBJ1-1, with TRBD1 matching over 7 bases. This TCR was recovered from a man aged 45-65 years with acute or convalescent COVID-19. The specimen was peripheral blood. The CDR3 region has the DNA TGTGCCAGCAGCGAAGACAGGGTGATCTCCTTCTTT. The encoded protein is CASSEDRVISFF.